These 17 T cell receptor beta chains were all obtained from the same sample, sequenced in a study of TIL therapy for anti-PD-1-resistant metastatic lung cancer. Time point indicated: pre-treatment sample, taken before nivolumab and TIL therapy. This was the immunoSEQ v3 assay. TCRdb's table, derived via immunoSEQ multiplex PCR, lists solely in-frame clones and lacks some. The profile shows tens of thousands of clones, about 69% of them singletons. The sample was blood, taken at baseline. Receptors were obtained from a person between 25 and 80 years old with non-small cell lung cancer.

The V and J genes are TRBV4-1 and TRBJ1-2, with D perhaps matching TRBD1 (5 bases). Germline V gene sequence: CDR1 MGHRA, CDR2 YSYEKL. Trimming cost V 4 bases and J 7 bases, with 16 bases left between them. The CDR3 consists of 14 residues. In DNA form, the CDR3 reads TGCGCCAGCAGCCTCGGGGGGGGGATAGTTGGCTACACCTTC. This codes for CASSLGGGIVGYTF.

This clone was observed a few times. V usage is TRBV5-1 and J usage is TRBJ2-2, with 12 bases matching TRBD2. The CDR3 spans 16 residues. Germline CDR1 reads SGHRS; CDR2 reads YFSETQ. J gave up 5 bases and V 2 bases, and 4 bases lay outside the gene matches. CDR3 sequence (DNA): TGCGCCAGCAGCTTTGGACTAGCGGGGTCGACCGGGGAGCTGTTTTTT. Amino acids: CASSFGLAGSTGELFF.

The gene calls are TRBV7-9 and TRBJ2-2; the D gene is possibly TRBD1 (6 bases). The CDR3 runs 15 residues. Trimming cost V 5 bases and J 7 bases, with 17 bases left between them. The germline V gene encodes CDR1 SEHNR and CDR2 FQNEAQ (reference sequence). CDR3 nucleotide sequence: TGTGCCAGCAGCAGAAACAGGGTAATGAACGGGGAGCTGTTTTTT. Protein: CASSRNRVMNGELFF. The full variable domain, with the rest looked up from reference TRBV7-9 and TRBJ2-2, is DTGVSQNPRHKITKRGQNVTFRCDPISEHNRLYWYRQTLGQGPEFLTYFQNEAQLEKSRLLSDRFSAERPKGSFSTLEIQRTEQGDSAMYLCASSRNRVMNGELFFGEGSRLTVL.

This chain uses TRBV6-1 with TRBJ1-2; D is ambiguous. The CDR3 contains 13 residues. Trimming removed 0 bases from V and 2 bases from J, with 4 bases in between. Germline assignment: CDR1 MNHNS and CDR2 SASEGT. The CDR3 reads CASSEAGNYGYTF. CDR3 in DNA: TGTGCCAGCAGTGAAGCAGGGAACTATGGCTACACCTTC.

This clone showed up just once. The CDR3 coding sequence is TGTGCCAGCAGCTTGTCAGCGGGGAACTATGGCTACACCTTC. Protein: CASSLSAGNYGYTF. The V and J genes are TRBV5-5 and TRBJ1-2; D call uncertain. The ends were cut back, 1 base at V and 2 bases at J, with 9 bases in the middle. The CDR3 length is 14 residues. The V gene's germline CDR1 is SGHKS and CDR2 YYEKEE (reference sequence).

The rearrangement uses TRBV5-4 and TRBJ1-3; D perhaps matches TRBD1 (5 bases). V lost 1 base, J lost 2 bases, and 10 bases lay in between. The CDR3 totals 15 residues. Germline V gene data show CDR1 as SGHNT and CDR2 as YYREEE (reference sequence). CDR3 in DNA: TGTGCCAGCAGCTTGCAGGGAAATCCTGGAAACACCATATATTTT. Its protein is CASSLQGNPGNTIYF.

The V call is TRBV29-1, the J call TRBJ1-5; D remains ambiguous. This CDR3 region has 13 residues. V was clipped by 5 bases and J by 4 bases, with 12 bases between them. CDR1 and CDR2 from the germline V gene are SQVTM and ANQGSEA. The CDR3 bases are TGCAGCGTTCGACCGGATTGGAATCAGCCCCAGCATTTT. This gives the protein CSVRPDWNQPQHF.

This chain connects TRBV5-4 to TRBJ2-3; D gene unclear. Germline lookup yields CDR1 SGHNT and CDR2 YYREEE (reference sequence). Deletions cut 6 bases from V and 0 bases from J, with 17 bases between. This CDR3 is built from 16 residues. The CDR3 region has the DNA TGTGCCAGCATCCATAAAGGCCCGTCTAGCACAGATACGCAGTATTTT. Its translation is CASIHKGPSSTDTQYF.

The chain carries TRBV11-2 and TRBJ2-1; no clear D. CDR3 length: 13 amino acids. The germline V gene has CDR1 SGHAT and CDR2 FQNNGV. Trimming cost V 5 bases and J 12 bases, with 17 bases left between them. The CDR3 DNA is TGTGCCAGCAGCCCATCTCTCCCTACCCGGCAGTTCTTC. This translates into CASSPSLPTRQFF. Looking up the rest from reference TRBV11-2 and TRBJ2-1 gives the full variable domain: EAGVAQSPRYKIIEKRQSVAFWCNPISGHATLYWYQQILGQGPKLLIQFQNNGVVDDSQLPKDRFSAERLKGVDSTLKIQPAKLEDSAVYLCASSPSLPTRQFFGPGTRLTVL.

In this sample, this clone turned up once. The J gene is TRBJ2-1, the V gene TRBV9, with TRBD2 matching over 7 bases. The CDR3 length is 15 residues. After removal of 4 bases from V and 3 bases from J, the junction contained 7 bases not matched to a gene. CDR1 is SGDLS, CDR2 YYNGEE, per germline. The CDR3 spells CASSPGGKSYNEQFF. The CDR3 DNA reads as TGTGCCAGCAGCCCCGGGGGGAAGAGCTACAATGAGCAGTTCTTC.

The V call is TRBV5-6, the J call TRBJ2-7; no reliable D call. V lost 2 bases and J lost 0, with 6 bases in between. CDR1 SGHDT and CDR2 YYEEEE come from the germline V gene. There are 13 residues in the CDR3. The CDR3 bases are TGTGCCAGCAGCTTTGGAGACTCCTACGAGCAGTACTTC. It translates to CASSFGDSYEQYF.

This clone was recorded once. This chain joins TRBV27 and TRBJ2-2, with D tentatively TRBD1 (6 bases). The CDR3 runs 15 residues. From germline, CDR1 is MNHEY and CDR2 SMNVEV (reference sequence). V lost 2 bases, J lost 6 bases, and 13 bases lay in between. CDR3 nucleotides: TGTGCCAGCAGTTTAGCGGCCAGGGGACCCGGGGAGCTGTTTTTT. As protein: CASSLAARGPGELFF.

The rearrangement uses TRBV5-5 and TRBJ1-4; TRBD1 is a possible D gene (5 bases). Trimming took 1 base from V and 10 from J, leaving 11 bases between them. The CDR3 length is 13 residues. Germline loops: CDR1 SGHKS, CDR2 YYEKEE (reference sequence). The CDR3 here is CASSLRGEGKLFF. CDR3 in DNA: TGTGCCAGCAGCTTGAGGGGCGAGGGAAAACTGTTTTTT. Together with reference TRBV5-5 and TRBJ1-4, the CDR3 gives the full variable domain: DAGVTQSPTHLIKTRGQQVTLRCSPISGHKSVSWYQQVLGQGPQFIFQYYEKEERGRGNFPDRFSARQFPNYSSELNVNALLLGDSALYLCASSLRGEGKLFFGSGTQLSVL.

The rearrangement joins TRBV28 to TRBJ1-1, with D possibly being TRBD1 (6 bases). Germline V gene lookup returns CDR1 MDHEN and CDR2 SYDVKM. The CDR3 runs to 14 residues. V lost 6 bases and J 3 bases, leaving 14 bases between the germline ends. CDR3 sequence reads: CASRITGPHTEAFF. CDR3 DNA: TGTGCCAGCAGGATAACAGGGCCGCACACTGAAGCTTTCTTT.

V gene TRBV5-1 combines with J gene TRBJ2-1; D is perhaps TRBD1 (6 bases). The germline gives CDR1 SGHRS, CDR2 YFSETQ. CDR3 size: 16 residues. V lost 0 bases and J 3 bases, leaving 13 bases between the germline ends. DNA of the CDR3: TGCGCCAGCAGCTTGGGAGGGGACACTTTCTACAATGAGCAGTTCTTC. Translating it yields CASSLGGDTFYNEQFF.

The genes are TRBV27 and TRBJ1-1; TRBD1 might be the D (6 bases). Germline V gene sequence: CDR1 MNHEY, CDR2 SMNVEV (reference sequence). The length of the CDR3 is 11 residues. V shed 7 bases and J shed 5 bases, with 8 bases lying between them. The CDR3 spells CASIQGTEAFF. The CDR3 bases are TGTGCCAGCATCCAGGGGACTGAAGCTTTCTTT.

The CDR3 nucleotides are TGTGCCAGCAGCCAAGGACAGACTTACACCGGGGAGCTGTTTTTT. It specifies CASSQGQTYTGELFF. The gene calls are TRBV14 and TRBJ2-2; weak D call: TRBD1 (5 bases). V gave up 1 base and J gave up 3 bases, with 9 bases separating them. Per germline, CDR1 SGHDN and CDR2 FVKESK. The CDR3 is 15 residues long.